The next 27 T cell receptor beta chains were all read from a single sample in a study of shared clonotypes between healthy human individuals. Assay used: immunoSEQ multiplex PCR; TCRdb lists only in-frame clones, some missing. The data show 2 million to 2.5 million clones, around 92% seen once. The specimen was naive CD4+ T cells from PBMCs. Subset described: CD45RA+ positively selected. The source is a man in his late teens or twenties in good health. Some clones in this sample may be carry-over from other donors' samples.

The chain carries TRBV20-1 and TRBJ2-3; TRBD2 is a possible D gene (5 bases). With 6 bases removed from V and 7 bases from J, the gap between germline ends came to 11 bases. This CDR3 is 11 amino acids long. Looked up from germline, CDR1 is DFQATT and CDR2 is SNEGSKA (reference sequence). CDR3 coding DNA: TGCAGTGCAGAGAGACTACATACGCAGTATTTT. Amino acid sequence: CSAERLHTQYF.

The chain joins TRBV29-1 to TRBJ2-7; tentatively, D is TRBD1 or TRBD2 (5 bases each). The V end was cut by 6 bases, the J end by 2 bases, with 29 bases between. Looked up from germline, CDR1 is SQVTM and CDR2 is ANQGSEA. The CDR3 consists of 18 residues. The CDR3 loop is CSVPTLARRRTYPYEQYF. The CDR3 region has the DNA TGCAGCGTCCCAACCCTTGCAAGACGGAGGACATACCCCTACGAGCAGTACTTC.

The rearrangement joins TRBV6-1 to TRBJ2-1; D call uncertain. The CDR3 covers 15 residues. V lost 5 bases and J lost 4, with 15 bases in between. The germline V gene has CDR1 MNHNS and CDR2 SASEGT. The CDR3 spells CASSRLNGPYNEQFF. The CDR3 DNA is TGTGCCAGCAGTAGGCTGAACGGGCCTTACAATGAGCAGTTCTTC.

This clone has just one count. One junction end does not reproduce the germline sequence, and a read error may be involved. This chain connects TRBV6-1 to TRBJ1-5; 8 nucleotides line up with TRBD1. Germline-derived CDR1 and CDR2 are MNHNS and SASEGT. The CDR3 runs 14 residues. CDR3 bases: TGTGTCAGCAGTGCGGACAGGGCGGTGGAGCCCCAGCATTTT. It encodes CVSSADRAVEPQHF.

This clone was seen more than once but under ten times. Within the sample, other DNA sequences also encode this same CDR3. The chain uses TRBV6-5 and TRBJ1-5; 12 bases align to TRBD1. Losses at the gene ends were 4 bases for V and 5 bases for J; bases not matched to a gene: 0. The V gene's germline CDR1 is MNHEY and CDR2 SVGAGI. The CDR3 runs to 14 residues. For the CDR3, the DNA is TGTGCCAGCAGTTGGGACAGGGGGCATCAGCCCCAGCATTTT. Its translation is CASSWDRGHQPQHF.

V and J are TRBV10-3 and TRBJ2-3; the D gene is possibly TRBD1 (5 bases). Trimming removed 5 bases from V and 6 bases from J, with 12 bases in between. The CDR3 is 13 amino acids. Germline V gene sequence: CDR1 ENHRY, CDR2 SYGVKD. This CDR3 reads CAISPGHKDTQYF. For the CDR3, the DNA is TGTGCCATCAGTCCAGGACACAAGGATACGCAGTATTTT.

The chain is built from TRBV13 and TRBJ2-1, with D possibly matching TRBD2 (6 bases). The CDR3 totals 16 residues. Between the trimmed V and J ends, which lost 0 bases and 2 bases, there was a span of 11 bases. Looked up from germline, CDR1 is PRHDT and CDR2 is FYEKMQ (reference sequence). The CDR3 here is CASSLGGGQTYNEQFF. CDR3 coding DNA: TGTGCCAGCAGCTTAGGGGGAGGCCAGACCTACAATGAGCAGTTCTTC.

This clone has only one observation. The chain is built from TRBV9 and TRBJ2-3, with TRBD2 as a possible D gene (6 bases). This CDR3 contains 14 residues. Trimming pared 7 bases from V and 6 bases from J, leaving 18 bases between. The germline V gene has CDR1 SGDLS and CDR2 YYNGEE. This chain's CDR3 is CASALGGTSDTQYF. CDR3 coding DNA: TGTGCCAGCGCGCTGGGCGGGACCTCTGATACGCAGTATTTT.

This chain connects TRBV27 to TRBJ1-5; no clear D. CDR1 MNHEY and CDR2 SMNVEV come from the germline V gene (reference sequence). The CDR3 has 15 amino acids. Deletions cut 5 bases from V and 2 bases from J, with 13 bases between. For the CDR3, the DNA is TGTGCCAGCAGTCAAAAACCCGGGGGCAATCAGCCCCAGCATTTT. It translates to CASSQKPGGNQPQHF.

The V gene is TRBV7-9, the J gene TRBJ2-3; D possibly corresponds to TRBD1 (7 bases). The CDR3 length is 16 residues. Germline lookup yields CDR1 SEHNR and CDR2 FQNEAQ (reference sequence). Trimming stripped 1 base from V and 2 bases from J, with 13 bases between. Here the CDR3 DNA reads TGTGCCAGCAGCTTAGTGCAGGGGGGTGTCACAGATACGCAGTATTTT. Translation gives CASSLVQGGVTDTQYF.

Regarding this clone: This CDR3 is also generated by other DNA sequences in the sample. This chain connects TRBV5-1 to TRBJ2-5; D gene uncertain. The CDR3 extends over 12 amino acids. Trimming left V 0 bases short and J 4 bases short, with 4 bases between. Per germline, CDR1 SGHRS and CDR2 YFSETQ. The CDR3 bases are TGCGCCAGCAGCTTGGGTCGAGAGACCCAGTACTTC. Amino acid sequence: CASSLGRETQYF.

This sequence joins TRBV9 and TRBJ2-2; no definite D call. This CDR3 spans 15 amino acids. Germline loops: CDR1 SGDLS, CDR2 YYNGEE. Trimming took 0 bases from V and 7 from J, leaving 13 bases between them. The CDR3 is CASSVGSGGGGELFF. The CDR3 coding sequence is TGTGCCAGCAGCGTAGGCTCCGGTGGCGGCGGGGAGCTGTTTTTT.

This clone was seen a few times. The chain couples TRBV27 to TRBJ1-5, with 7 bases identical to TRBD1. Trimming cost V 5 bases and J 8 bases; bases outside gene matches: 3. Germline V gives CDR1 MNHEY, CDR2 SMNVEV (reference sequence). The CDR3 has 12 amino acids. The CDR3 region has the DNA TGTGCCAGCAGTGCCACAGGGGAGCCCCAGCATTTT. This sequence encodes CASSATGEPQHF.

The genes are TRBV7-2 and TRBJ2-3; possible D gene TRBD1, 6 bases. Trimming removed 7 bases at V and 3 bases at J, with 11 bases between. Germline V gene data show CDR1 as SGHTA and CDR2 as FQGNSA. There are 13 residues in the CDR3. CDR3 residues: CASKSGVTDTQYF. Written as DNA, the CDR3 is TGTGCCAGCAAATCAGGGGTAACAGATACGCAGTATTTT.

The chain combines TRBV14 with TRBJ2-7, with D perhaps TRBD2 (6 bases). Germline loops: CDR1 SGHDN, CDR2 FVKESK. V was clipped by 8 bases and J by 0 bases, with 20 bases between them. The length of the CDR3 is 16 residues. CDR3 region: CASSRGRDWSSYEQYF. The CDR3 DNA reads TGTGCCAGCTCCCGGGGAAGGGACTGGAGCTCCTACGAGCAGTACTTC.

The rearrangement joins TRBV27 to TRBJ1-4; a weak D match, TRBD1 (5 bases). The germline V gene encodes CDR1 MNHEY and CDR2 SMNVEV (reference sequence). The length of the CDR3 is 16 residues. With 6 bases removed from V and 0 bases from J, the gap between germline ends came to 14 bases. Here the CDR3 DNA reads TGTGCCAGCAGCCCGATCGGGGGATCAACTAATGAAAAACTGTTTTTT. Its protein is CASSPIGGSTNEKLFF.

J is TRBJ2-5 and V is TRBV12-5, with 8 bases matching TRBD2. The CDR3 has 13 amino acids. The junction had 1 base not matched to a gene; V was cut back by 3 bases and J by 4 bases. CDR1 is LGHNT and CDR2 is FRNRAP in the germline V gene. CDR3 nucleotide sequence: TGTGCTAGTGGTTTAGCGGGAGCAGAGACCCAGTACTTC. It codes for CASGLAGAETQYF.

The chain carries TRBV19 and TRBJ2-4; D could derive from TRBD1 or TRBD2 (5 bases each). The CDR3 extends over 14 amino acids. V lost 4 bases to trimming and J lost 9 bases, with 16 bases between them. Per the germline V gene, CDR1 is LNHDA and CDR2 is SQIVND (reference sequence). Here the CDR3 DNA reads TGTGCCAGTAGTAGATCGGGGCTGGGGACCATTCAGTACTTC. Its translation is CASSRSGLGTIQYF.

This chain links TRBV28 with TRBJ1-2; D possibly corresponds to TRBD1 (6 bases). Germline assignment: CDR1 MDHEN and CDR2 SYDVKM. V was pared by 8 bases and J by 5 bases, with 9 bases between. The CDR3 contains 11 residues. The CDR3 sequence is CASFTGYGYTF. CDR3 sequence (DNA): TGTGCCAGCTTCACAGGGTATGGCTACACCTTC.

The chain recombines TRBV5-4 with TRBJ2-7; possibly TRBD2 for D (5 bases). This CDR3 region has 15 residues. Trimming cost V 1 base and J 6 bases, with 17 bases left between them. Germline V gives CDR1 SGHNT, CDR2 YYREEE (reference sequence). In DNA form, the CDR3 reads TGTGCCAGCAGCTTGCCGGGGTCTCAAGTGGGCGAGCAGTACTTC. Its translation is CASSLPGSQVGEQYF.

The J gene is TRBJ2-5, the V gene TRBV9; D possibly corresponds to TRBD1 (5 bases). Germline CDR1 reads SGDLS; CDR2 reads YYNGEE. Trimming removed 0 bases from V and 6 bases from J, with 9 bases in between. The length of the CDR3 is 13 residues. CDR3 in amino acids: CASSVGRGKTQYF. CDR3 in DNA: TGTGCCAGCAGCGTAGGTAGGGGAAAGACCCAGTACTTC.

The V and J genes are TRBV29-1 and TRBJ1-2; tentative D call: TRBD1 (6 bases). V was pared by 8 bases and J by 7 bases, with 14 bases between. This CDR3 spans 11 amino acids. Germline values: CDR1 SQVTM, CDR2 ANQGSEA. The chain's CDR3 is CSSRDIGGYTF. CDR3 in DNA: TGCAGCTCCCGGGACATCGGTGGCTACACCTTC. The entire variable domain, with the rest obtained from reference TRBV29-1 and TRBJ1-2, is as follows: SAVISQKPSRDICQRGTSLTIQCQVDSQVTMMFWYRQQPGQSLTLIATANQGSEATYESGFVIDKFPISRPNLTFSTLTVSNMSPEDSSIYLCSSRDIGGYTFGSGTRLTVV.

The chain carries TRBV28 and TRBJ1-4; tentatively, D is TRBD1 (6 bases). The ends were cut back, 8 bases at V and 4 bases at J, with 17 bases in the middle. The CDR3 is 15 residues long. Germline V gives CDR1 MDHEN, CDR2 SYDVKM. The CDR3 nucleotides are TGTGCCAGCGGCCTACCGGGACACCGTAATGAAAAACTGTTTTTT. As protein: CASGLPGHRNEKLFF. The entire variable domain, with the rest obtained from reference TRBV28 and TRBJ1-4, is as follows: DVKVTQSSRYLVKRTGEKVFLECVQDMDHENMFWYRQDPGLGLRLIYFSYDVKMKEKGDIPEGYSVSREKKERFSLILESASTNQTSMYLCASGLPGHRNEKLFFGSGTQLSVL.

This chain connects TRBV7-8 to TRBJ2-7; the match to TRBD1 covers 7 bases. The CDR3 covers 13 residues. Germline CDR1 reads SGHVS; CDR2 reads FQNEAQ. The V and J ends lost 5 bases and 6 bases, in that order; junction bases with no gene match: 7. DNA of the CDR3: TGTGCCAGCAGCCCGGACAGGATCGGCGAGCAGTACTTC. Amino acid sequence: CASSPDRIGEQYF. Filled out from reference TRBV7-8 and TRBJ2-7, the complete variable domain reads GAGVSQSPRYKVAKRGQDVALRCDPISGHVSLFWYQQALGQGPEFLTYFQNEAQLDKSGLPSDRFFAERPEGSVSTLKIQRTQQEDSAVYLCASSPDRIGEQYFGPGTRLTVT.

The CDR3 loop is CAWNVWEGTMYEQFF. As DNA, the CDR3 is TGTGCCTGGAACGTATGGGAAGGCACTATGTACGAGCAGTTCTTC. The V call is TRBV30, the J call TRBJ2-1; no clear D gene. CDR1 and CDR2 (germline): GTSNPN, SVGIG (reference sequence). This CDR3 region has 15 residues. Trimming cost V 4 bases and J 10 bases, with 23 bases left between them.

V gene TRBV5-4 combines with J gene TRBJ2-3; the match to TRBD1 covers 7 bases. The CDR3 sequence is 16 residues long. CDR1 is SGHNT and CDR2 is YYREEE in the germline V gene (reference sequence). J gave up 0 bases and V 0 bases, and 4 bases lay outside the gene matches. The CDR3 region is CASSLAKDRSTDTQYF. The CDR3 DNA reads TGTGCCAGCAGCTTGGCGAAGGACAGGAGCACAGATACGCAGTATTTT.

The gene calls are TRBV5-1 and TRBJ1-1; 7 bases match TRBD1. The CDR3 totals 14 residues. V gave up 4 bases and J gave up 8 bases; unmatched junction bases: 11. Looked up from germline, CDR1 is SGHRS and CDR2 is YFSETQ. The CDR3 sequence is CASSPGQIYGEAFF. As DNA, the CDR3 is TGCGCCAGCAGCCCGGGACAGATTTATGGCGAAGCTTTCTTT.